These 30 T cell receptor beta chains were sequenced from one sample in a study of glioma-infiltrating T cells after dendritic cell vaccination. Time point meaning: after dendritic cell vaccination, including at tumor progression/relapse. Only in-frame clones appear in the TCRdb table, and some are missing; sequencing was by immunoSEQ multiplex PCR. Of tens of thousands of clones in the sample, more than 75% were seen once. The sample here was blood, taken after dendritic cell vaccination. These receptors were collected from a human donor with glioblastoma.

The chain couples TRBV27 to TRBJ2-1; D remains unclear. In germline, CDR1 is MNHEY, CDR2 SMNVEV (reference sequence). The CDR3 has 15 residues. Trimming cost V 6 bases and J 8 bases, with 20 bases left between them. The CDR3 sequence is CASRDWSGDFDEQFF. In nucleotides, the CDR3 is TGTGCCAGCAGGGATTGGTCGGGTGATTTCGATGAGCAGTTCTTC.

V usage is TRBV18 and J usage is TRBJ2-3; 9 nucleotides match TRBD1. V was pared by 4 bases and J by 1 base, with 3 bases of the junction left unmatched. The CDR3 totals 15 residues. Germline V lookup: CDR1 KGHSH, CDR2 LQKENI. In DNA form, the CDR3 reads TGTGCCAGCTCACTCCGGGACAGGGGCACAGATACGCAGTATTTT. It codes for CASSLRDRGTDTQYF.

V is TRBV23-1 and J is TRBJ1-5; possible D gene TRBD1, 5 bases. TRBV23-1 is an ORF, and what it does is uncertain. The ends were cut back, 2 bases at V and 6 bases at J, with 14 bases in the middle. The CDR3 consists of 15 residues. CDR3 amino acids: CASSQPHADSQPQHF. The DNA of the CDR3 is TGCGCCAGCAGTCAACCCCACGCCGACAGTCAGCCCCAGCATTTT.

CDR3 nucleotide sequence: TGTGCCAGCAGCTTTTACTACGAGCAGTACTTC. Encoded protein: CASSFYYEQYF. The rearrangement uses TRBV7-2 and TRBJ2-7; D is undetermined. The germline gives CDR1 SGHTA, CDR2 FQGNSA. V lost 3 bases to trimming and J lost 3 bases, with 3 bases between them. The CDR3 is 11 amino acids.

CDR3 bases: TGTGCCATTTCGGGGGTTAGCTACGAGCAGTACTTC. Encoded protein: CAISGVSYEQYF. The rearrangement uses TRBV11-2 and TRBJ2-7, with D possibly TRBD2 on 6 matching bases. This CDR3 is built from 12 residues. The V end lost 10 bases, the J end lost 3 bases, and 13 bases lay between the germline ends. Germline lookup yields CDR1 SGHAT and CDR2 FQNNGV.

V is TRBV10-3 and J is TRBJ2-7; 8 nucleotides match TRBD2. The V gene end was trimmed by 10 bases and the J gene end by 4 bases; junction bases not matched to a gene: 6. From germline, CDR1 is ENHRY and CDR2 SYGVKD. The CDR3 has 12 residues. DNA for the CDR3: TGTGCCACCACGGGGGGGGGATACGAGCAGTACTTC. Translation: CATTGGGYEQYF.

The CDR3 sequence is CAISGRPGTSEGTDTQYF. DNA of the CDR3: TGTGCCATCAGTGGTAGGCCCGGGACTAGCGAAGGCACAGATACGCAGTATTTT. V usage is TRBV10-3 and J usage is TRBJ2-3; 10 positions agree with TRBD2. V trimming: 4 bases; J trimming: 1 base; junction bases outside the gene matches: 11. The V gene's germline CDR1 is ENHRY and CDR2 SYGVKD. This CDR3 is 18 amino acids long.

The chain has TRBV29-1 and TRBJ2-3, with 7 bases fitting TRBD1. V shed 7 bases and J 0 bases; nucleotides not matched to a gene: 1. This CDR3 has 12 residues. Germline-derived CDR1 and CDR2 are SQVTM and ANQGSEA. Here the CDR3 reads CSAGQSTDTQYF. CDR3 DNA: TGCAGCGCGGGACAGAGCACAGATACGCAGTATTTT.

This rearrangement joins TRBV5-4 to TRBJ2-7; 9 bases align to TRBD2. Germline CDR1 and CDR2: SGHNT and YYREEE (reference sequence). The CDR3 runs to 16 residues. The V gene end was trimmed by 6 bases and the J gene end by 0 bases; junction bases not matched to a gene: 10. In DNA form, the CDR3 reads TGTGCCAGCACCCGAGGTCAGCGGGGGGACTCCTACGAGCAGTACTTC. Amino acid sequence: CASTRGQRGDSYEQYF.

This chain connects TRBV5-1 to TRBJ2-5; 8 bases line up with TRBD1. The CDR3 extends over 15 amino acids. The V gene end was trimmed by 0 bases and the J gene end by 2 bases; junction bases not matched to a gene: 3. Per germline, CDR1 SGHRS and CDR2 YFSETQ. The CDR3 DNA reads TGCGCCAGCAGCTTGGGACAGGGGTCTCAAGAGACCCAGTACTTC. Protein sequence: CASSLGQGSQETQYF.

The gene calls are TRBV11-2 and TRBJ2-3; 11 nucleotides match TRBD2. Per the germline V gene, CDR1 is SGHAT and CDR2 is FQNNGV. The CDR3 extends over 16 amino acids. J was trimmed by 2 bases and V by 5 bases; bases with no gene match: 6. CDR3 sequence: CASSPGTSGTTDTQYF. CDR3 coding DNA: TGTGCCAGCAGCCCTGGGACTAGCGGAACCACAGATACGCAGTATTTT.

This chain uses TRBV7-6 with TRBJ1-6, with no clear D. Germline loops: CDR1 SGHVS, CDR2 FNYEAQ. Trimming pared 5 bases from V and 0 bases from J, leaving 23 bases between. The CDR3 loop spans 20 amino acids. CDR3 coding DNA: TGTGCCAGCAGCCCTAAAGGCGGGCGGCAACTGAGCTCCTATAATTCACCCCTCCACTTT. It specifies CASSPKGGRQLSSYNSPLHF.

The chain combines TRBV5-3 with TRBJ1-1, with D tentatively TRBD1 (5 bases). TRBV5-3 is sorted into the ORF group, with uncertain function. Trimming took off 3 bases at V and 1 base at J, with 13 bases between the two ends. CDR3 length equals 15 residues. In nucleotides, the CDR3 is TGTGCCAGAAGCTCTCTAGGGGCCGCGAACACTGAAGCTTTCTTT. It codes for CARSSLGAANTEAFF.

V gene TRBV19 combines with J gene TRBJ2-4; possibly TRBD1 for D (5 bases). The CDR3 loop spans 14 amino acids. Germline V lookup: CDR1 LNHDA, CDR2 SQIVND (reference sequence). Trimming removed 3 bases from V and 1 base from J, with 7 bases in between. The CDR3 sequence: CASSMPGAKNIQYF. CDR3 in DNA: TGTGCCAGTAGTATGCCAGGGGCCAAAAACATTCAGTACTTC.

This clone has a single count. The CDR3 bases are TGTGCCAGCAGTTTCGGGCCGGGACAGTTCTCTGGGGCCAACGTCCTGACTTTC. Its protein is CASSFGPGQFSGANVLTF. V and J are TRBV27 and TRBJ2-6; 7 bases agree with TRBD1. The germline V gene encodes CDR1 MNHEY and CDR2 SMNVEV (reference sequence). This CDR3 comprises 18 residues. The trim removed 3 bases at V and 0 bases at J, leaving 8 bases unmatched.

The gene calls are TRBV5-1 and TRBJ2-7; D possibly corresponds to TRBD2 (6 bases). V was cut by 7 bases and J by 6 bases, with 20 bases left in between. The CDR3 length is 14 residues. Germline CDR1 SGHRS, CDR2 YFSETQ. The CDR3 DNA follows: TGCGCCAGCGCTTGGGGAGGTCCTAGGGTCGAGCAGTACTTC. This translates into CASAWGGPRVEQYF. The whole variable domain, remainder taken from reference TRBV5-1 and TRBJ2-7, is KAGVTQTPRYLIKTRGQQVTLSCSPISGHRSVSWYQQTPGQGLQFLFEYFSETQRNKGNFPGRFSGRQFSNSRSEMNVSTLELGDSALYLCASAWGGPRVEQYFGPGTRLTVT.

The genes are TRBV18 and TRBJ1-1; TRBD1 is a possible D gene (6 bases). V lost 5 bases and J 6 bases, leaving 13 bases between the germline ends. Germline V lookup: CDR1 KGHSH, CDR2 LQKENI. This CDR3 is built from 13 residues. The CDR3 bases are TGTGCCAGCTCAAAAAAACAGGGTGCTGAAGCTTTCTTT. This codes for CASSKKQGAEAFF.

The chain uses TRBV29-1 and TRBJ1-1, with TRBD1 matching over 8 bases. Losses at the gene ends were 7 bases for V and 5 bases for J; bases not matched to a gene: 12. CDR3 size: 14 residues. Germline CDR1 SQVTM, CDR2 ANQGSEA. CDR3 coding DNA: TGCAGCGCCCACAGGGGGAGCTCCACTACTGAAGCTTTCTTT. Amino acids: CSAHRGSSTTEAFF.

The V gene is TRBV6-5, the J gene TRBJ1-2; TRBD1 might be the D (5 bases). V lost 8 bases and J 3 bases, leaving 10 bases between the germline ends. This CDR3 has 12 amino acids. Germline CDR1 and CDR2: MNHEY and SVGAGI. CDR3 loop: CASRQTHYGYTF. In DNA form, the CDR3 reads TGTGCCAGCCGACAGACCCACTATGGCTACACCTTC.

This clone was seen only a few times. The V call is TRBV7-6, the J call TRBJ2-1; 7 nucleotides line up with TRBD2. This CDR3 contains 14 residues. The germline CDR1 and CDR2 sequences are SGHVS and FNYEAQ. J lost 8 bases, V lost 4 bases, and 8 bases had no gene match. CDR3 DNA sequence: TGTGCCAGCAGCTGGGGGGGGGATGAGGATGAGCAGTTCTTC. Translating it yields CASSWGGDEDEQFF.

This clone was detected once. The gene calls are TRBV21-1 and TRBJ2-5; the D call TRBD2 from the table was never checked on the DNA. TRBV21-1 is shown as a pseudogene. The CDR3 totals 13 residues. In DNA, the CDR3 is TGTGCCAGCAGCAAATCGGGGCAAGAGACCCAGTACTTC. Its translation is CASSKSGQETQYF.

The table lists this clone with a count of one. This chain joins TRBV19 and TRBJ1-2; 7 bases fit TRBD1. The V and J ends lost 5 bases and 4 bases, in that order; junction bases with no gene match: 7. Germline V gives CDR1 LNHDA, CDR2 SQIVND (reference sequence). The CDR3 has 14 residues. CDR3 in DNA: TGTGCCAGTAGTGAGCGCCGGGACAGCTATGGCTACACCTTC. Amino acids: CASSERRDSYGYTF. Based on the CDR3 plus reference TRBV19 and TRBJ1-2, the full variable domain is DGGITQSPKYLFRKEGQNVTLSCEQNLNHDAMYWYRQDPGQGLRLIYYSQIVNDFQKGDIAEGYSVSREKKESFPLTVTSAQKNPTAFYLCASSERRDSYGYTFGSGTRLTVV.

DNA of the CDR3: TGCGCCAGCAGCTTGGGGGCTAGCGAAGAATCTTACGAGCAGTACTTC. Amino acids: CASSLGASEESYEQYF. The rearrangement uses TRBV5-1 and TRBJ2-7; D might be TRBD2 (6 bases). The CDR3 is 16 residues long. With 0 bases removed from V and 4 bases from J, the gap between germline ends came to 17 bases. Per germline, CDR1 SGHRS and CDR2 YFSETQ.

The chain couples TRBV18 to TRBJ2-5; D is ambiguous. The CDR3 is 12 residues long. Trimming shortened V by 4 bases and J by 2 bases, and 5 bases separated the two germline ends. In germline, CDR1 is KGHSH, CDR2 LQKENI. The CDR3 loop reads CASSLKQETQYF. For the CDR3, the DNA is TGTGCCAGCTCACTCAAACAAGAGACCCAGTACTTC.

The chain joins TRBV7-9 to TRBJ2-3; tentatively, D is TRBD2 (5 bases). CDR1 and CDR2 from the germline V gene are SEHNR and FQNEAQ (reference sequence). Trimming shortened V by 5 bases and J by 4 bases, and 13 bases separated the two germline ends. The CDR3 covers 14 residues. Here the CDR3 DNA reads TGTGCCAGCAGCCAAACCCTAGCACCAGATACGCAGTATTTT. Translation: CASSQTLAPDTQYF.

The chain uses TRBV11-3 and TRBJ2-7, with 9 bases matching TRBD2. After removal of 2 bases from V and 4 bases from J, the junction contained 6 bases not matched to a gene. This CDR3 spans 15 amino acids. The germline gives CDR1 SGHNT, CDR2 YENEEA. In DNA form, the CDR3 reads TGTGCCAGCAGCTTACGAGCTAGCGGGAAATACGAGCAGTACTTC. Translated, it gives CASSLRASGKYEQYF.

The chain carries TRBV4-3 and TRBJ2-3; TRBD2 agrees at 9 bases. The length of the CDR3 is 18 residues. V shed 4 bases and J 0 bases; nucleotides not matched to a gene: 11. Looked up from germline, CDR1 is LGHNA and CDR2 is YSLEER. The chain's CDR3 is CASSPGLASASSTDTQYF. The CDR3, as DNA: TGCGCCAGCAGCCCTGGACTAGCGAGTGCTTCTAGCACAGATACGCAGTATTTT.

This chain uses TRBV18 with TRBJ1-2; 7 bases are shared with TRBD1. The CDR3 consists of 15 residues. Trimming at V came to 5 bases and at J to 2 bases, leaving 8 bases not matched to a gene. Per the germline V gene, CDR1 is KGHSH and CDR2 is LQKENI. The CDR3: CASSSSTGINYGYTF. As DNA, the CDR3 is TGTGCCAGCTCATCGTCGACAGGGATAAACTATGGCTACACCTTC.

This chain uses TRBV27 with TRBJ2-3; TRBD1 is a possible D gene (5 bases). Germline values: CDR1 MNHEY, CDR2 SMNVEV (reference sequence). CDR3 length: 15 amino acids. V lost 6 bases, J lost 0 bases, and 13 bases lay in between. The CDR3 loop is CASRQGWGSTDTQYF. CDR3 coding DNA: TGTGCCAGCAGGCAGGGTTGGGGCAGCACAGATACGCAGTATTTT.

V gene TRBV5-1 combines with J gene TRBJ1-2; D call uncertain. Trimming shortened V by 4 bases and J by 1 base, and 11 bases separated the two germline ends. In germline, CDR1 is SGHRS, CDR2 YFSETQ. The CDR3 is made up of 14 amino acids. The CDR3, as DNA: TGCGCCAGCAGCCCCATCGGGGATAACTATGGCTACACCTTC. Translated: CASSPIGDNYGYTF.